These T cell receptor beta chains were read from a single sample in a study of vaccination effects on CD4 cells after COVID-19. No antigen is known for these receptors. Assay: immunoSEQ multiplex PCR; the TCRdb copy retains only in-frame clones and omits some. The sample includes about 22,000 clones, more than 70% of them seen just once. Here the sequenced sample was CD4+ T cells from PBMCs cultured with SARS-CoV-2 spike peptides, taken before COVID-19 vaccination. The receptors originated from a human donor who had a prior SARS-CoV-2 infection. The CDR3 runs from the conserved cysteine through the conserved F or W. The order of the fields is V gene, D gene, J gene, CDR3 DNA, CDR3 protein. D genes are given only for firm matches.

TRBV2	TRBD2	TRBJ2-5	TGTGCCAGCAGACGGGCGGGAGGGCAAGAGACCCAGTACTTC	CASRRAGGQETQYF
TRBV4-1	.	TRBJ1-1	TGCGCCAGCAGCCAAGATATATCGAACACTGAAGCTTTCTTT	CASSQDISNTEAFF
TRBV11-3	TRBD2	TRBJ2-1	TGTGCCAGCAGCTTTTACGGACTAGCGGGAGGGTCAGGAGATGAGCAGTTCTTC	CASSFYGLAGGSGDEQFF
TRBV15	.	TRBJ1-3	TGTGCCACCAGCAGAGACCTTAGGGACGGGAGCTCTGGAAACACCATATATTTT	CATSRDLRDGSSGNTIYF
TRBV6-6	TRBD1	TRBJ1-1	TGTGCCAGCATCAACGGGGACAGGGGGCACACTGAAGCTTTCTTT	CASINGDRGHTEAFF
TRBV5-6	TRBD2	TRBJ2-5	TGTGCCAGCAGCTCCCTGCCGACTAGCGGGGGATTCCAAGAGACCCAGTACTTC	CASSSLPTSGGFQETQYF
TRBV5-6	.	TRBJ2-7	TGTGCCAGCAGCCTTGAATACGAGCAGTACTTC	CASSLEYEQYF
TRBV15	.	TRBJ2-7	TGTGCCACCAGCAGAGATAGGTACAGATTCTACGAGCAGTACTTC	CATSRDRYRFYEQYF
TRBV7-3	.	TRBJ2-2	TGTGCCAGCAGCTTAATGGTGGGGGGGCCCGGGGAGCTGTTTTTT	CASSLMVGGPGELFF
TRBV2	.	TRBJ1-1	TGTGCCAGCAGCGATCAAGCCGCGCGTCTTGAAGCTTTCTTT	CASSDQAARLEAFF
TRBV9	.	TRBJ1-2	TGTGCCAGCAGCGTAGCTGTAGGGGCGCCTATCGGCTACACCTTC	CASSVAVGAPIGYTF
TRBV6-6	TRBD1	TRBJ1-5	TGTGCCAGCGACGACAGGGGCGGCAATCAGCCCCAGCATTTT	CASDDRGGNQPQHF
TRBV10-3	.	TRBJ1-1	TGTGCCATCAGGGAAACAGGGTCGAACACTGAAGCTTTCTTT	CAIRETGSNTEAFF
TRBV7-9	TRBD2	TRBJ2-5	TGTGCCAGCAGCTGGAGAAGACTAGCGGGAGATGAGACCCAGTACTTC	CASSWRRLAGDETQYF